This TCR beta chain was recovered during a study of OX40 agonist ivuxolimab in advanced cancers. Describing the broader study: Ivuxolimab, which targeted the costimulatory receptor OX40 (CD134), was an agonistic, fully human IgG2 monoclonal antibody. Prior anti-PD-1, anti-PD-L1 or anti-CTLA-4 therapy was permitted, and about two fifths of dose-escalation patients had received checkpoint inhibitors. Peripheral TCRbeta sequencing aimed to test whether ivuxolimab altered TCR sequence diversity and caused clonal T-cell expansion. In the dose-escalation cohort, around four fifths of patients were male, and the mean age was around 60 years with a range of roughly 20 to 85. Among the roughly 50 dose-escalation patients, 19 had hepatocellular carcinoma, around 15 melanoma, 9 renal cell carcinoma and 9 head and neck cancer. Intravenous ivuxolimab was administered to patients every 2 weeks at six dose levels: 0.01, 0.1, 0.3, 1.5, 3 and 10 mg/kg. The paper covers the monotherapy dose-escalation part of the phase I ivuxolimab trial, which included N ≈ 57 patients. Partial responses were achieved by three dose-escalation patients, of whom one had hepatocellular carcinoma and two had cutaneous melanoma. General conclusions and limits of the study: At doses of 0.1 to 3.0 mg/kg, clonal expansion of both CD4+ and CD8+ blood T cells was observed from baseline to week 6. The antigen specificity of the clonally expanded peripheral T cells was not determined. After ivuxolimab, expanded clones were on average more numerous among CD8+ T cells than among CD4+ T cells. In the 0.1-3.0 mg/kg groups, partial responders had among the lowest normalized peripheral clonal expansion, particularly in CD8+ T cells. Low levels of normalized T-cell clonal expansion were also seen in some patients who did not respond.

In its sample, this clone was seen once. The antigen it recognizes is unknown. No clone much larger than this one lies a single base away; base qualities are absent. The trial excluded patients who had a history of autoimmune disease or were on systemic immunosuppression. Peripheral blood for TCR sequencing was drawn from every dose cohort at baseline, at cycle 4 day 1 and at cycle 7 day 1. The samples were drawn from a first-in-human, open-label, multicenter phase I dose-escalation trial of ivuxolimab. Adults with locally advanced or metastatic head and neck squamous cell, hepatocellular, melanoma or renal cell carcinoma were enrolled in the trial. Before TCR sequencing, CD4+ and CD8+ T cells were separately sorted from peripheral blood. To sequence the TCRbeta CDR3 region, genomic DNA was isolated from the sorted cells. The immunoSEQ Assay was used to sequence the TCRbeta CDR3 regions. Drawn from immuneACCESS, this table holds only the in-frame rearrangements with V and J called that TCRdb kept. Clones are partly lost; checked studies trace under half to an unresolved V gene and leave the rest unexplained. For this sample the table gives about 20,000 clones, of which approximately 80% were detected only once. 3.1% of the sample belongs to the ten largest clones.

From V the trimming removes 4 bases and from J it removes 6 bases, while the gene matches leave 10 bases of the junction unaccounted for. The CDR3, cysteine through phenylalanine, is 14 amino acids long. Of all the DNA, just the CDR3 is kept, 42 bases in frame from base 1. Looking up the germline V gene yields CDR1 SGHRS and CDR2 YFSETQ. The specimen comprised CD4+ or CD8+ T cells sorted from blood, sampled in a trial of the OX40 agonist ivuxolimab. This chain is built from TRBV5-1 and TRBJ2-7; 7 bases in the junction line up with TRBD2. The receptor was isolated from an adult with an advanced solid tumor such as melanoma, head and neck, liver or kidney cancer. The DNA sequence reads TGCGCCAGCAGCCCCCTGGGGGGGGAGGGCGAGCAGTACTTC. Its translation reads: CASSPLGGEGEQYF. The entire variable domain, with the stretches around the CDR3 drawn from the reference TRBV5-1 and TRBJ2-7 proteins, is KAGVTQTPRYLIKTRGQQVTLSCSPISGHRSVSWYQQTPGQGLQFLFEYFSETQRNKGNFPGRFSGRQFSNSRSEMNVSTLELGDSALYLCASSPLGGEGEQYFGPGTRLTVT.